This T cell receptor beta chain stems from a study of CXCR3-negative and CXCR3-positive naive CD8 T cells. Study outcomes and limitations: In CXCR3-positive naive cells, the TRB CDR3s were more hydrophobic than in CXCR3-negative naive cells. Relative to memory CD8+ cells, whose diversity was much lower, both naive subsets had comparably high diversity.

Researchers prepared the TRB cDNA libraries using 5' RACE with UMI labels. TCRdb reworked the 5' RACE reads into one entry per CDR3 protein, no DNA. Its clone listing holds some 140,000 distinct CDR3 sequences. Using triplicate sorts, 250,000 to 350,000 cells were collected each time from every CD8+ T cell subset. The naive CD8+ gate required CD45RO-CCR7+CD27+CD95- phenotype. The CDR3 loop spans 16 amino acids. Turning to this clonotype: Its matching antigen is unknown.

The chain combines TRBV12-3 or TRBV12-4 with TRBJ1-5; the D gene TCRdb calls, TRBD1, cannot be checked with no DNA. This TCR was recovered from a human donor in good health. Some clones in this sample may be carry-over from other donors' samples. Specimen: naive CXCR3+ CD8+ T cells from blood. Subset defined: CD45RO-CCR7+CD27+CD95- naive CD8+ T cells expressing CXCR3 (TNR3+). CDR3: CASSPALGRGGQPQHF.